A selection of T cell receptor beta chains follows, all from one sample in a study of technical replicates of blood from a handful of donors. This table comes from immunoSEQ multiplex PCR, and its TCRdb copy is limited to in-frame clones, with some not included. The table lists 70,000 to 85,000 clones, roughly 90% of them singletons. Sequencing input: T cells isolated from PBMCs. These receptors were taken from a human donor in good health. CDR3s include the opening cysteine and the closing phenylalanine or tryptophan. Fields, in order: D gene, CDR3 length, clone size, V gene, J gene, CDR3 DNA, CDR3 protein. D genes are given only for firm matches. Size is stated for part of the rows, as once, few or many counts, or as a class when the clone is expanded.

>-|12|-|TRBV7-2|TRBJ2-7
TGTGCCAGCAGCGTCCCGGGGTACGAGCAGTACTTC
CASSVPGYEQYF
>TRBD2|15|-|TRBV6-1|TRBJ2-3
TGTGCCAGCAGTGAAGTAATTAGCGGGAGTAATACGCAGTATTTT
CASSEVISGSNTQYF
>-|14|-|TRBV18|TRBJ2-5
TGTGCCAGCTCACCATTTTCAGGGAAGGAGACCCAGTACTTC
CASSPFSGKETQYF
>-|15|-|TRBV27|TRBJ2-1
TGTGCCAGCAGACTAAGCGGAAGCTCCTACAATGAGCAGTTCTTC
CASRLSGSSYNEQFF
>-|12|-|TRBV7-3|TRBJ2-2
TGTGCCAGCAGCTTAATCTCCGGGGAGCTGTTTTTT
CASSLISGELFF
>-|14|-|TRBV5-1|TRBJ1-2
TGCGCCAGCAGCTTAGAGGGGGCTAACTATGGCTACACCTTC
CASSLEGANYGYTF
>-|15|-|TRBV7-8|TRBJ2-7
TGTGCCAGCAGCTTACACAGCGGCAGAGACTACGAGCAGTACTTC
CASSLHSGRDYEQYF
>TRBD1|16|-|TRBV6-5|TRBJ2-7
TGTGCCAGCAGTTTTTTACCGGGACAGGGTCTCTACGAGCAGTACTTC
CASSFLPGQGLYEQYF
>TRBD2|14|-|TRBV10-1|TRBJ2-7
TGCGCCACCAACACTAGCGGGGGAGCCTACGAGCAGTACTTC
CATNTSGGAYEQYF
>TRBD1|14|once|TRBV7-2|TRBJ1-2
TGTGCCAGCAGCCCCGGGACAGGGGTCCATGGCTACACCTTC
CASSPGTGVHGYTF
>TRBD1|15|few|TRBV19|TRBJ1-1
TGTGCCAGTAAGGAACAGGGGGCGATGGACACTGAAGCTTTCTTT
CASKEQGAMDTEAFF
>-|15|-|TRBV4-3|TRBJ1-2
TGCGCCAGCAGCCAAGAGAAGGCACCACACAGGAGCTACACCTTC
CASSQEKAPHRSYTF
>-|15|-|TRBV13|TRBJ2-7
TGTGCCAGCAGCTTACAGGGAGGTAGCTCCTACGAGCAGTACTTC
CASSLQGGSSYEQYF